The next 24 T cell receptor beta chains were all read from a single sample in a study of low-dose radiotherapy and immunotherapy resistance in tumors. Gene-specific TRAV and TRBV primers were used for first-strand cDNA, covering alpha and beta chains. Using a constant-region primer together with a V-primer adapter, TCRs were subjected to roughly 20 PCR cycles of amplification. Using its own MiXCR run on the reads, TCRdb lists one record per CDR3 protein. This table holds nearly 60,000 distinct CDR3 sequences, less than 30% found once. Time point in this sample: after trial treatment. Treatment described: LDRT plus nivolumab, ipilimumab, low-dose cyclophosphamide and aspirin (RACIN trial). The material sequenced was PBMCs, taken after low-dose radiotherapy plus immunotherapy. The receptors were gathered from a male donor with prostate cancer.

This clonotype was seen repeatedly, ten times or more. The V and J genes are TRBV20-1 and TRBJ2-1, with 8 positions matching TRBD2. The CDR3 contains 13 residues. Germline V gene data show CDR1 as DFQATT and CDR2 as SNEGSKA (reference sequence). V gave up 3 bases and J gave up 10 bases; unmatched junction bases: 8. In DNA form, the CDR3 reads TGCAGTGCTAGCGGGGGGGCCGGCGGCGAGCAGTTCTTC. It translates to CSASGGAGGEQFF.

V is TRBV19 and J is TRBJ1-5; D remains ambiguous. V was pared by 8 bases and J by 5 bases, with 13 bases between. CDR3 length: 13 amino acids. CDR1 and CDR2 (germline): LNHDA, SQIVND (reference sequence). The CDR3: CASGGPSDQPQHF. The CDR3 DNA sequence: TGTGCCAGTGGAGGACCAAGCGATCAGCCCCAGCATTTT.

Ten or more counts support this clonotype. The chain carries TRBV20-1 and TRBJ1-2; TRBD1 matches at 7 bases. The CDR3 is 14 amino acids. CDR1 DFQATT and CDR2 SNEGSKA come from the germline V gene (reference sequence). V lost 0 bases and J lost 5; bases outside the gene matches: 6. The CDR3 spells CSARDRDSGYGYTF. CDR3 coding DNA: TGCAGTGCTAGAGATCGGGACAGCGGATATGGCTACACCTTC.

The sample holds many counts of this clonotype. This chain joins TRBV7-9 and TRBJ2-1; 15 bases map to TRBD2. This CDR3 spans 15 amino acids. V shed 4 bases, J shed 9 bases, and the junction held 4 bases outside the gene matches. Germline V gene lookup returns CDR1 SEHNR and CDR2 FQNEAQ (reference sequence). CDR3 in amino acids: CASSSGLAGGSEQFF. CDR3 bases: TGTGCCAGCAGCTCGGGACTAGCGGGGGGAAGTGAGCAGTTCTTC.

This clonotype was seen ten or more times. The rearrangement links TRBV5-6 to TRBJ1-1; weak D call: TRBD1 (6 bases). This CDR3 has 16 residues. Trimming took off 5 bases at V and 0 bases at J, with 17 bases between the two ends. Per germline, CDR1 SGHDT and CDR2 YYEEEE. In DNA, the CDR3 is TGTGCCAGCAGTCTACGGGGGCTAAGTATGAACACTGAAGCTTTCTTT. Its translation: CASSLRGLSMNTEAFF.

This clonotype appeared many times. This chain joins TRBV10-3 and TRBJ1-1, with D tentatively TRBD1 (5 bases). Trimming removed 0 bases from V and 0 bases from J, with 8 bases in between. The CDR3 has 15 residues. Germline CDR1 ENHRY, CDR2 SYGVKD. Here the CDR3 DNA reads TGTGCCATCAGTGAGTCGGGACCCATGAACACTGAAGCTTTCTTT. This translates into CAISESGPMNTEAFF.

The chain has TRBV7-6 and TRBJ2-7; a weak D match, TRBD2 (6 bases). V was pared by 3 bases and J by 2 bases, with 17 bases between. Germline V gives CDR1 SGHVS, CDR2 FNYEAQ. This CDR3 has 16 residues. CDR3 nucleotide sequence: TGTGCCAGCAGCTTCCAAAGACCCCCGGGGGCCTACGAGCAGTACTTC. Its protein product is CASSFQRPPGAYEQYF.

This clonotype was observed many times. The chain couples TRBV6-2 or TRBV6-3 to TRBJ2-1, with D possibly matching TRBD2 (5 bases). The CDR3 runs to 19 residues. Germline V lookup: CDR1 MNHEY, CDR2 SVGEGT. V was clipped by 0 bases and J by 6 bases, with 24 bases between them. The DNA for the CDR3 is TGTGCCAGCAGTTACTCCCGATCGGGTCGGGGATCGTGGGTCAATGAGCAGTTCTTC. It yields the protein CASSYSRSGRGSWVNEQFF.

This clonotype was counted many times. At one end, the junction sequence differs from germline, possibly due to a read error. The rearrangement links TRBV7-7 to TRBJ2-7, with TRBD2 identical over 8 bases. Germline lookup yields CDR1 SSHAT and CDR2 FNYEAQ (reference sequence). This CDR3 comprises 13 residues. The DNA for the CDR3 is TGTGCTAGCAGCCCCGACCGGGGGGGTGAGCAGTACTTC. Translation gives CASSPDRGGEQYF.

This chain uses TRBV6-8 with TRBJ1-5, with D hard to call. Germline values: CDR1 MNHGY, CDR2 SAAAGT. This CDR3 has 13 residues. V was trimmed by 7 bases and J by 0 bases, leaving 7 bases between them. The CDR3 DNA is TGTGCCAGCACCGTTTATAGCAATCAGCCCCAGCATTTT. This codes for CASTVYSNQPQHF.

This clonotype was counted ten times or more. V usage is TRBV5-4 and J usage is TRBJ2-7, with D unclear. This CDR3 comprises 14 residues. The germline V gene encodes CDR1 SGHNT and CDR2 YYREEE (reference sequence). V gave up 2 bases and J gave up 2 bases, with 11 bases separating them. The CDR3 nucleotides are TGTGCCAGCAGCTTCTCCAGGAATCCCTACGAGCAGTACTTC. It is translated as CASSFSRNPYEQYF.

About this clonotype: With a far larger clone one base away, a read error is the likely cause. The chain has TRBV6-1 and TRBJ2-7; D gene ambiguous. The length of the CDR3 is 16 residues. CDR1 and CDR2 (germline): MNHNS, SASEGT. V lost 7 bases, J lost 7 bases, and 26 bases lay in between. The CDR3 nucleotides read TGTGCCAGCACCCTATCAGACGGTCCCCCCTACAATGAGCAGTACTTC. Translating gives CASTLSDGPPYNEQYF.

In its sample, this clonotype was seen many times. The chain links TRBV7-2 to TRBJ2-2; D ambiguous. V lost 1 base to trimming and J lost 7 bases, with 4 bases between them. Germline V gene data show CDR1 as SGHTA and CDR2 as FQGNSA. The CDR3 covers 12 residues. DNA for the CDR3: TGTGCCAGCAGCTTAGAGGTCGGGGAGCTGTTTTTT. This encodes CASSLEVGELFF.

This clonotype was recorded many times. The gene calls are TRBV3-1 and TRBJ2-7; 10 bases agree with TRBD2. Germline V gene lookup returns CDR1 LGHDT and CDR2 YNNKEL (reference sequence). The CDR3 extends over 15 amino acids. With V trimmed by 0 bases and J by 6 bases, 5 bases remained unmatched. The CDR3 DNA reads as TGTGCCAGCAGCCAAGAACTAGCGGGATTAGGCGAGCAGTACTTC. Protein sequence: CASSQELAGLGEQYF.

This clonotype appeared many times. The V gene is TRBV5-1, the J gene TRBJ1-4, with D tentatively TRBD1 (6 bases). Germline V gives CDR1 SGHRS, CDR2 YFSETQ. The V end was cut by 4 bases, the J end by 8 bases, with 12 bases between. The CDR3 runs 13 residues. CDR3 DNA: TGCGCCAGCAGCCAGGGGTTAACGGAAAAACTGTTTTTT. This sequence encodes CASSQGLTEKLFF.

This clonotype was detected ten times or more. The chain carries TRBV7-9 and TRBJ2-3; TRBD2 matches 9 bases. The length of the CDR3 is 18 residues. The V gene end was trimmed by 4 bases and the J gene end by 2 bases; junction bases not matched to a gene: 13. Germline assignment: CDR1 SEHNR and CDR2 FQNEAQ (reference sequence). CDR3 DNA sequence: TGTGCCAGCAGCTCCGCCCTAGCGGGGACGGGATTCACAGATACGCAGTATTTT. Protein sequence: CASSSALAGTGFTDTQYF.

This clonotype was detected many times. The J gene is TRBJ2-5, the V gene TRBV6-2 or TRBV6-3; tentative D call: TRBD1 (6 bases). The CDR3 spans 13 residues. CDR1 MNHEY and CDR2 SVGEGT come from the germline V gene. V shed 3 bases and J shed 3 bases, with 8 bases lying between them. The CDR3 nucleotides read TGTGCCAGCAGTTATAACAGGGAAGAGACCCAGTACTTC. The encoded protein is CASSYNREETQYF.

The rearrangement uses TRBV28 and TRBJ1-2; D is perhaps TRBD1 (6 bases). This CDR3 comprises 13 residues. The V gene's germline CDR1 is MDHEN and CDR2 SYDVKM. The germline V and J ends were trimmed by 6 bases and 2 bases, with 10 bases remaining between them. The CDR3 bases are TGTGCCAGCAGACATGGACAGAACTATGGCTACACCTTC. This codes for CASRHGQNYGYTF.

This clonotype was picked up many times. The chain has TRBV3-1 and TRBJ2-7; D gene uncertain. Deletions cut 0 bases from V and 1 base from J, with 7 bases between. The CDR3 contains 14 residues. Per germline, CDR1 LGHDT and CDR2 YNNKEL (reference sequence). The CDR3 here is CASSQEGLSYEQYF. The DNA for the CDR3 is TGTGCCAGCAGCCAAGAGGGCCTTTCCTACGAGCAGTACTTC.

This clonotype was counted ten times or more. V gene TRBV4-3 combines with J gene TRBJ1-4; D gene ambiguous. The length of the CDR3 is 15 residues. With 1 base removed from V and 0 bases from J, the gap between germline ends came to 6 bases. Germline CDR1 LGHNA, CDR2 YSLEER. The CDR3 DNA reads TGCGCCAGCAGCCAAGTTTTTGCAACTAATGAAAAACTGTTTTTT. Encoded protein: CASSQVFATNEKLFF.

This clonotype was recorded many times. CDR3 residues: CASRSAGNYNEQFF. The CDR3 DNA follows: TGTGCCAGCAGGTCGGCGGGAAATTACAATGAGCAGTTCTTC. The V gene is TRBV6-8, the J gene TRBJ2-1, with D perhaps matching TRBD2 (6 bases). The ends were cut back, 6 bases at V and 4 bases at J, with 13 bases in the middle. CDR1 MNHGY and CDR2 SAAAGT come from the germline V gene. The CDR3 is 14 residues long.

This clonotype was observed at least ten times. The chain is built from TRBV18 and TRBJ2-5; D is unclear. The CDR3 spans 12 residues. Trimming removed 3 bases from V and 1 base from J, with 3 bases in between. The germline gives CDR1 KGHSH, CDR2 LQKENI. DNA of the CDR3: TGTGCCAGCTCACCTATCCAAGAGACCCAGTACTTC. It translates to CASSPIQETQYF.

This clonotype was seen repeatedly, ten times or more. This chain joins TRBV9 and TRBJ2-1, with 12 nucleotides matching TRBD2. This CDR3 region has 14 residues. CDR1 is SGDLS and CDR2 is YYNGEE in the germline V gene. The junction had 4 bases not matched to a gene; V was cut back by 3 bases and J by 9 bases. In DNA, the CDR3 is TGTGCCAGCAGCGCCACTAGCGGGAGGATTGAGCAGTTCTTC. It yields the protein CASSATSGRIEQFF.

The gene calls are TRBV5-6 and TRBJ2-7; D ambiguous. Germline CDR1 SGHDT, CDR2 YYEEEE. This CDR3 is built from 13 residues. Trimming pared 3 bases from V and 5 bases from J, leaving 12 bases between. The CDR3 region is CASSSSPADEQYF. Written as DNA, the CDR3 is TGTGCCAGCAGCTCGTCCCCGGCCGACGAGCAGTACTTC. Combining the CDR3 with reference TRBV5-6 and TRBJ2-7 gives the whole variable domain DAGVTQSPTHLIKTRGQQVTLRCSPKSGHDTVSWYQQALGQGPQFIFQYYEEEERQRGNFPDRFSGHQFPNYSSELNVNALLLGDSALYLCASSSSPADEQYFGPGTRLTVT.